This entry describes one T cell receptor (beta chain). As yet, its antigen is unknown. Profiling relied on immunoSEQ multiplex PCR, and the TCRdb table lists in-frame clones only, not all of them. The sample yields some 1,600,000 clones, approximately 98% seen once. The data derive from a study of shared clonotypes between healthy human individuals. Study outcomes and limitations: Exclusively blood specimens were collected; tissue repertoires likely differ. Relative to memory subsets, naive subsets generally showed larger estimated richness.

Donors included only healthy HIV-negative adults lacking recent acute infections or vaccinations. The CDR3 spans 15 residues. Germline CDR1 LNHDA, CDR2 SQIVND (reference sequence). Trimming took 9 bases from V and 7 from J; bases not matched to a gene: 13. This chain uses TRBV19 with TRBJ1-2; 11 positions agree with TRBD1. The sample was naive CD4+ T cells sorted from blood. Specified subset: CD45RA+ positively selected. This receptor was obtained from a man aged 25-45 years in good health. DNA for the CDR3: TGTGCCAGCTACGTCGGGGGGACAGGGGGAGGTGGCTACACCTTC. The encoded protein is CASYVGGTGGGGYTF.